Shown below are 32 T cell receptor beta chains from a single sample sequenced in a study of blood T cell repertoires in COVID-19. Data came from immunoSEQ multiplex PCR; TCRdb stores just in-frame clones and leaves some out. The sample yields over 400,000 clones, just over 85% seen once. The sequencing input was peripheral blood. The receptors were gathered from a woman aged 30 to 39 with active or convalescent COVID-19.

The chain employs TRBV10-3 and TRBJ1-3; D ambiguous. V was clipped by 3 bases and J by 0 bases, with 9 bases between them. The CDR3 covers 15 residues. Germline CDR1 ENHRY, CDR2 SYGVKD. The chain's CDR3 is CAISDLQVSGNTIYF. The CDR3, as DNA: TGTGCCATCAGTGATTTGCAGGTCTCTGGAAACACCATATATTTT.

The CDR3 DNA reads TGCAGCGTCAACCGCAGGGTCTCTTACAATGAGCAGTTCTTC. Residues: CSVNRRVSYNEQFF. The V gene is TRBV29-1, the J gene TRBJ2-1; D possibly corresponds to TRBD1 (5 bases). V lost 6 bases and J lost 4, with 16 bases in between. The CDR3 has 14 amino acids. Germline V gene lookup returns CDR1 SQVTM and CDR2 ANQGSEA.

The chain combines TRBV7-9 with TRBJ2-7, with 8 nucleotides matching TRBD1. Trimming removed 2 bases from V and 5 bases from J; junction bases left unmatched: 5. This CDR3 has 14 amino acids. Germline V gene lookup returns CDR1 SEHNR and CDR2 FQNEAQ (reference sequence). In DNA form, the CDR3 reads TGTGCCAGCAGCTTACAGGGGGCGGTCGACGAGCAGTACTTC. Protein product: CASSLQGAVDEQYF.

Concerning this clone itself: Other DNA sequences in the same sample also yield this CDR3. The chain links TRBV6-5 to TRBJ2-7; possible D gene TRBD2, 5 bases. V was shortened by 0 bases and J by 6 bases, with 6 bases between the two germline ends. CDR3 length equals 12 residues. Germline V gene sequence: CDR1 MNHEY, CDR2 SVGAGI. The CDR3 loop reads CASSYSGVEQYF. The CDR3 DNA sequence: TGTGCCAGCAGTTACTCGGGAGTCGAGCAGTACTTC.

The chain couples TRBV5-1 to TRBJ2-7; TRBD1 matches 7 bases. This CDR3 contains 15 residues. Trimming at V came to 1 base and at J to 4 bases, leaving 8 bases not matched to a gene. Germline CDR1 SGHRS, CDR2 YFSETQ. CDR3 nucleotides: TGCGCCAGCAGCTTGATAGGGGCAGGGGGTTACGAGCAGTACTTC. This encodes CASSLIGAGGYEQYF.

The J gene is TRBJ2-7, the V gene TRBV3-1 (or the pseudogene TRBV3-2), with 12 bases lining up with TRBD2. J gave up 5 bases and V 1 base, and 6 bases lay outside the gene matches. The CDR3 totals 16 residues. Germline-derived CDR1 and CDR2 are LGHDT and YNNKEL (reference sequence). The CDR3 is CASSQGRGLAGNEQYF. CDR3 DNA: TGTGCCAGCAGCCAAGGTAGAGGACTAGCGGGAAACGAGCAGTACTTC.

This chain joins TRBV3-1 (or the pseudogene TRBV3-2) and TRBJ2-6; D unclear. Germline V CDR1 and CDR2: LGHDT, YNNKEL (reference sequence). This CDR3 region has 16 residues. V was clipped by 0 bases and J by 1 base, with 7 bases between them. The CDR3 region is CASSQETRSGANVLTF. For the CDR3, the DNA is TGTGCCAGCAGCCAAGAGACGAGGTCTGGGGCCAACGTCCTGACTTTC.

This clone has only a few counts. The CDR3 sequence is CANQRMGNTEAFF. CDR3 nucleotide sequence: TGTGCCAACCAGAGGATGGGGAACACTGAAGCTTTCTTT. This chain connects TRBV28 to TRBJ1-1; D is unresolved. Germline loops: CDR1 MDHEN, CDR2 SYDVKM. V lost 10 bases and J 1 base, leaving 13 bases between the germline ends. This CDR3 has 13 amino acids.

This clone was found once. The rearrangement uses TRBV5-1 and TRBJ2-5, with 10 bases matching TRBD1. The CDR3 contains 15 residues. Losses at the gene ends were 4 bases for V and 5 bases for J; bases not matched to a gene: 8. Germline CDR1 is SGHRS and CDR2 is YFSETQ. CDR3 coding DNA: TGCGCCAGCAGCCCGCAGGACAGGGGGATGGAGACCCAGTACTTC. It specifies CASSPQDRGMETQYF.

The CDR3 nucleotides read TGTGCCATCAGTGAGTCGACAGGGGCCAACGGAGCTTTCTTT. This gives the protein CAISESTGANGAFF. The V call is TRBV10-3, the J call TRBJ1-1; 8 bases map to TRBD1. The CDR3 has 14 amino acids. The germline gives CDR1 ENHRY, CDR2 SYGVKD. Unmatched junction bases numbered 7, after V lost 0 bases and J lost 10 bases.

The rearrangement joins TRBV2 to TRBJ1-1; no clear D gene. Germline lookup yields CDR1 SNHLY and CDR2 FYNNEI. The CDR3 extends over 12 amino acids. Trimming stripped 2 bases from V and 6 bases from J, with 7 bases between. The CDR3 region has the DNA TGTGCCAGCAGTGAATTGGAGTCTGAAGCTTTCTTT. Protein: CASSELESEAFF.

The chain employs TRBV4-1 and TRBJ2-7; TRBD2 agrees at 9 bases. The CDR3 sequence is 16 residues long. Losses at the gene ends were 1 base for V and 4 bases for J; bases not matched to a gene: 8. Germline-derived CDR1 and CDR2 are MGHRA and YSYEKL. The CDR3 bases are TGCGCCAGCAGCCAAGGCCTGCGGGAGGGATTATACGAGCAGTACTTC. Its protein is CASSQGLREGLYEQYF.

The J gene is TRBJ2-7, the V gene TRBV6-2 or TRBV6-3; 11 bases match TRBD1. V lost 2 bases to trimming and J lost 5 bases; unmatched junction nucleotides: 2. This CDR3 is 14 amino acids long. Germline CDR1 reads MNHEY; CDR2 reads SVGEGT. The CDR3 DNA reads TGTGCCAGCAGTTACACGGGACAGGGGGACGAGCAGTACTTC. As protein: CASSYTGQGDEQYF.

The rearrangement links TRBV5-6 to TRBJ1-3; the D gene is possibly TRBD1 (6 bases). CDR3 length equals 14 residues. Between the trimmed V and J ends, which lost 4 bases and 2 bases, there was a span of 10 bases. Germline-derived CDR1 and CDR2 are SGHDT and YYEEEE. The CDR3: CASSRGGAGNTIYF. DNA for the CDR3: TGTGCCAGCAGCCGCGGGGGCGCTGGAAACACCATATATTTT.

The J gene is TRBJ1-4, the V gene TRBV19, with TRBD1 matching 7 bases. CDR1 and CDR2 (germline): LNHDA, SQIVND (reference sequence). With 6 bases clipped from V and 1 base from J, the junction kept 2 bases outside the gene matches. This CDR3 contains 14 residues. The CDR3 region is CASRWTGTNEKLFF. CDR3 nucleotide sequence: TGTGCCAGTAGATGGACAGGAACTAATGAAAAACTGTTTTTT.

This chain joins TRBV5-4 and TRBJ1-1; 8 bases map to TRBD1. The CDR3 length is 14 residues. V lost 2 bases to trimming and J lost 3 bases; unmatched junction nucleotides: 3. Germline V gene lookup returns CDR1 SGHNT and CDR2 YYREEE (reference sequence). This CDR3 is CASSFLTGDTEAFF. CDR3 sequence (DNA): TGTGCCAGCAGCTTCCTGACAGGGGACACTGAAGCTTTCTTT.

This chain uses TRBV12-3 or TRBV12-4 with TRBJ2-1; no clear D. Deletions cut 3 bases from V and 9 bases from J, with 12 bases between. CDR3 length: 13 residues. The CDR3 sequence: CASSLSLDGEQFF. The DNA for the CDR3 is TGTGCCAGCAGTTTGAGTCTAGATGGTGAGCAGTTCTTC.

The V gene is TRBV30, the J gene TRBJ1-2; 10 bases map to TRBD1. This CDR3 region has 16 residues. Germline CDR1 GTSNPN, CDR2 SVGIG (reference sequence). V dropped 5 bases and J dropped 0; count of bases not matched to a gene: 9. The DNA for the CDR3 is TGTGCCTGGTACTTTGGACAGGGGGGGGCTAACTATGGCTACACCTTC. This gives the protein CAWYFGQGGANYGYTF.

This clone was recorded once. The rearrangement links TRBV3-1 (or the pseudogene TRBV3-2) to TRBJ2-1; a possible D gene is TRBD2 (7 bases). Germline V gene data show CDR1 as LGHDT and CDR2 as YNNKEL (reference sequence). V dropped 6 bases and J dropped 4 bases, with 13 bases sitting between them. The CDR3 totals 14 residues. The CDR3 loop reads CASSTGGPYNEQFF. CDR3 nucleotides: TGTGCCAGCAGTACCGGGGGGCCTTACAATGAGCAGTTCTTC.

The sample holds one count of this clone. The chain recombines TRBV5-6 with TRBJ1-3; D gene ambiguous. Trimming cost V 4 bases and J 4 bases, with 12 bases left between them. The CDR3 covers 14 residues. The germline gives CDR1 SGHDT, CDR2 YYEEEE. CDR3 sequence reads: CASSRGRYGNTIYF. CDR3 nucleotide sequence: TGTGCCAGCAGCCGAGGTCGCTACGGAAACACCATATATTTT.

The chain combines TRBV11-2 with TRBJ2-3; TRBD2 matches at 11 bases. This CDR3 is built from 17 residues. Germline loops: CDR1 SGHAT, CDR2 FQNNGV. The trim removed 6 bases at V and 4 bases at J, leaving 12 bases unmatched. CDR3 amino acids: CASRTLAGGRVADTQYF. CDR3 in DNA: TGTGCCAGCAGGACTCTAGCGGGAGGTAGGGTAGCAGATACGCAGTATTTT.

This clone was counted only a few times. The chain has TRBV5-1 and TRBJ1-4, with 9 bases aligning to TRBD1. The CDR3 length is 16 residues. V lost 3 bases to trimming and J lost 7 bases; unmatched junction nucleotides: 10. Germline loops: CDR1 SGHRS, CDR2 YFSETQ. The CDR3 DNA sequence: TGCGCCAGCAGCTCCACAATTGACAGGGGGAGTGAAAAACTGTTTTTT. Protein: CASSSTIDRGSEKLFF.

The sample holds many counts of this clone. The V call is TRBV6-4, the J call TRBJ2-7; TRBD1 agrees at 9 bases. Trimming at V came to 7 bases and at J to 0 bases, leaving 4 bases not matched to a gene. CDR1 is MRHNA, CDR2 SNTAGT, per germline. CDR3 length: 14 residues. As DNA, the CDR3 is TGTGCCAGCACCCCGGGACAGGGCTCCTACGAGCAGTACTTC. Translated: CASTPGQGSYEQYF.

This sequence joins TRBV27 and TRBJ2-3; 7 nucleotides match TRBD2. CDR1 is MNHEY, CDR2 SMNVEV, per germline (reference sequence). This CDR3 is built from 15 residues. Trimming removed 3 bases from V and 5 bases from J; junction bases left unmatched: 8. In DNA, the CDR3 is TGTGCCAGCAGTTTTGGGCTCGGGGGGTTAGATACGCAGTATTTT. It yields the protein CASSFGLGGLDTQYF.

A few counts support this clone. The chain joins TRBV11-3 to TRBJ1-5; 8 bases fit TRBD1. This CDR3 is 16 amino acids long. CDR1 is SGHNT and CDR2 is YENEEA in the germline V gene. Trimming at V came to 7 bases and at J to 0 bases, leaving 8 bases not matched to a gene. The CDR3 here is CASTTGQVFSNQPQHF. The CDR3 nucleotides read TGTGCCAGCACCACGGGACAGGTCTTTAGCAATCAGCCCCAGCATTTT.

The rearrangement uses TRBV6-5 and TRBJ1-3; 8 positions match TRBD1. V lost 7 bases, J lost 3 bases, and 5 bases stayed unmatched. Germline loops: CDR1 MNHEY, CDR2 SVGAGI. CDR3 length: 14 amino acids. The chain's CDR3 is CASIAGGFGNTIYF. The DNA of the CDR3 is TGTGCCAGCATTGCAGGGGGCTTTGGAAACACCATATATTTT.

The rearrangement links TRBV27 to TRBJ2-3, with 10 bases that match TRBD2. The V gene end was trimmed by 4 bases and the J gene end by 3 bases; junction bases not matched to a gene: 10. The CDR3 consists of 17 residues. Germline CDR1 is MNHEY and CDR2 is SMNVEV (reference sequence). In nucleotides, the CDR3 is TGTGCCAGCAGTTATAACGGGCTAGCGGGAGCAACAGATACGCAGTATTTT. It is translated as CASSYNGLAGATDTQYF.

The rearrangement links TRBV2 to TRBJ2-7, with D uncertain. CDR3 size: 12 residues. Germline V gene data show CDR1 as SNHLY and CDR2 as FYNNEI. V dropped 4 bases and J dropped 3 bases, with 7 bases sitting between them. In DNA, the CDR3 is TGTGCCAGCAGTGGAAACTACTACGAGCAGTACTTC. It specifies CASSGNYYEQYF.

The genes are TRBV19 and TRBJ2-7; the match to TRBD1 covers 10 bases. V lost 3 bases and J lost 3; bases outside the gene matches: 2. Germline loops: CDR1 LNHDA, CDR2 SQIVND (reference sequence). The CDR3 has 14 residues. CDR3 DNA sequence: TGTGCCAGTAGTATCGGACAGGGGGGCTACGAGCAGTACTTC. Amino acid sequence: CASSIGQGGYEQYF.

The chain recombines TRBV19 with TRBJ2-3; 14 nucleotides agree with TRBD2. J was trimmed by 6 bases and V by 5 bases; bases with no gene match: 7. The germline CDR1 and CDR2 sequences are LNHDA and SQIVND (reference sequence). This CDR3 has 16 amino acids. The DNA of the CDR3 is TGTGCCAGTAGTGGAGGACTAGCGGGGGGTGGGGATACGCAGTATTTT. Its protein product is CASSGGLAGGGDTQYF.

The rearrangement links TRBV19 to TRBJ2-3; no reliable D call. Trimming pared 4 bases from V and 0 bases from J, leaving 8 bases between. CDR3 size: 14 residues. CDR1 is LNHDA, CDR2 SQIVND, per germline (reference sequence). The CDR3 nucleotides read TGTGCCAGTAGTACCCAAACAAGCACAGATACGCAGTATTTT. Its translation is CASSTQTSTDTQYF.

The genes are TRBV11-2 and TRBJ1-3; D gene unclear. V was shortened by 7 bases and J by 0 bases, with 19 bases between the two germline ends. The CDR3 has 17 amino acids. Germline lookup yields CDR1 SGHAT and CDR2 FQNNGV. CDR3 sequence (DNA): TGTGCCAGCACCTCCGGCGGGTCCGGGGTCTCTGGAAACACCATATATTTT. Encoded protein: CASTSGGSGVSGNTIYF. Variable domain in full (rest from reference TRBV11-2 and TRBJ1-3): EAGVAQSPRYKIIEKRQSVAFWCNPISGHATLYWYQQILGQGPKLLIQFQNNGVVDDSQLPKDRFSAERLKGVDSTLKIQPAKLEDSAVYLCASTSGGSGVSGNTIYFGEGSWLTVV.